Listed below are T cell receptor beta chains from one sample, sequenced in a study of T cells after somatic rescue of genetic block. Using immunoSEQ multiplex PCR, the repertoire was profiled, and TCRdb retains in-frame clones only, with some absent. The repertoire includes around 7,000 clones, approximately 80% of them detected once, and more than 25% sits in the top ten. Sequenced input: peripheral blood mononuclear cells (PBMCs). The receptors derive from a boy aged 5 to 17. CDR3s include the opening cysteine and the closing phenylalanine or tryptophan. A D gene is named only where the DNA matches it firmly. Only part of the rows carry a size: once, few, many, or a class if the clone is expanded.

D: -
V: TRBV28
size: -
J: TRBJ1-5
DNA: TGTGCCAGCAGTCCAGACCTTCCTAATCAGCCCCAGCATTTT
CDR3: CASSPDLPNQPQHF

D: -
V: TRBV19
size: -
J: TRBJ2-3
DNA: TGTGCCAGTAGTATAGATCGTGGGGTGAACACAGATACGCAGTATTTT
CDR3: CASSIDRGVNTDTQYF

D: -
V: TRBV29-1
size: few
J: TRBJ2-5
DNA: TGCAGCGTCGACTGGACAGATAGGGGACTGGAGACCCAGTACTTC
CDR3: CSVDWTDRGLETQYF

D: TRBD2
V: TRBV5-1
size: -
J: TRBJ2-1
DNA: TGCGCCAGCAGTCCCCGACTAGCCTTCCACAATGAGCAGTTCTTC
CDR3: CASSPRLAFHNEQFF

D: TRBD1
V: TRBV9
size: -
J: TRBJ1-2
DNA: TGTGCCAGCAGCCCCGGACAGGGTAACTATGGCTACACCTTC
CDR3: CASSPGQGNYGYTF

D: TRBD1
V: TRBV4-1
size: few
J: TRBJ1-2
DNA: TGCGCCAGCAGCCAAGGTTTCGGGACAGGGGATGGCTACACCTTC
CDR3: CASSQGFGTGDGYTF

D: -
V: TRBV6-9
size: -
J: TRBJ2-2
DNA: TGTGCCAGCAGACCGAACCGTCTCCGCGCCGGGGAGCTGTTTTTT
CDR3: CASRPNRLRAGELFF

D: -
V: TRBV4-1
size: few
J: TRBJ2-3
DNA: TGCGCCAGCAGCCAAGCAGGGGACACAGATACGCAGTATTTT
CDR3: CASSQAGDTDTQYF

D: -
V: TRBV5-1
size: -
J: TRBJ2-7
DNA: TGCGCCAGCAGCTTGACCGGGGTGACGATCTCCTACGAGCAGTACTTC
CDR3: CASSLTGVTISYEQYF

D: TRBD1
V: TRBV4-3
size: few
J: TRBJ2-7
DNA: TGCGCCAGCAGCCAAGACGGGGTAGGGACAGGGGCCCTCTACGAGCAGTACTTC
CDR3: CASSQDGVGTGALYEQYF

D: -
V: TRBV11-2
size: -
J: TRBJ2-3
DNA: TGTGCCAGCAGCTTAGAAAGTGGGAGCGGGGATACGCAGTATTTT
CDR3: CASSLESGSGDTQYF

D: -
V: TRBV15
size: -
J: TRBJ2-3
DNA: TGTGCCACCAGCTGGAGGTGGGGGGCCACAGATACGCAGTATTTT
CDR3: CATSWRWGATDTQYF

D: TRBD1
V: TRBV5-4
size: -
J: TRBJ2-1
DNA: TGTGCCAGCAGCTTAAGGGACAGGGGCAATGAGCAGTTCTTC
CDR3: CASSLRDRGNEQFF

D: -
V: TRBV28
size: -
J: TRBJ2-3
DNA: TGTGCCACTACGGACTACCCGTTCACAGATACGCAGTATTTT
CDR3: CATTDYPFTDTQYF

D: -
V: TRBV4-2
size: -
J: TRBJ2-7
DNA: TGTGCCAGCAGCCAAGTACCCTCCTACGAGCAGTACTTC
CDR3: CASSQVPSYEQYF

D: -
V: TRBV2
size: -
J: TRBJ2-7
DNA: TGTGCCAGCAGTCCCCGGCCAAACGAGCAGTACTTC
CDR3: CASSPRPNEQYF

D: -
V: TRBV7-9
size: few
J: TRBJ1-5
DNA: TGTGCCAGCAGCTCTACAGGGAAGAAGGATCAGCCCCAGCATTTT
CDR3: CASSSTGKKDQPQHF

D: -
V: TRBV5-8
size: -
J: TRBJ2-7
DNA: TGTGCCAGCAGCGTTAGAGGGCCACGGCAGTACTTC
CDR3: CASSVRGPRQYF

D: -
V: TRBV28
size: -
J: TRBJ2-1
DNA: TGTGCCAGCAGTTTGCTGGCCCTATCCTACAATGAGCAGTTCTTC
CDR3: CASSLLALSYNEQFF

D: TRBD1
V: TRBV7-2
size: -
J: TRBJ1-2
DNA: TGTGCCAGCAGCGCAGGGGGCAGTTCACCCCTCTATGGCTACACCTTC
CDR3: CASSAGGSSPLYGYTF

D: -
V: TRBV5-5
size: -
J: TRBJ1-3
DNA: TGTGCCAGCAGCTTGGACCAAAGATGGGGAAACACCATATATTTT
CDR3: CASSLDQRWGNTIYF

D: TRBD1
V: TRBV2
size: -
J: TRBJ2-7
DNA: TGTGCCGGAAAAGTGGACAGGGGATCCTACGAGCAGTACTTC
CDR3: CAGKVDRGSYEQYF

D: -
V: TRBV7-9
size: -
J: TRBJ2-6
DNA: TGTGCCAGCAGCTTAGCGCATGGGGGCTCTGGGGCCAACGTCCTGACTTTC
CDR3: CASSLAHGGSGANVLTF

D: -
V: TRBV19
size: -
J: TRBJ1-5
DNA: TGTGCCAGTAAAGGACAGTTAAATCAGCCCCAGCATTTT
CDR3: CASKGQLNQPQHF

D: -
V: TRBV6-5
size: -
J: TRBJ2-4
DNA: TGTGCCAGCAGCCCAGACAGGCCTCCGGACATTCAGTACTTC
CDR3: CASSPDRPPDIQYF

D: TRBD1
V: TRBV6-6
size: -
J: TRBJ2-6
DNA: TGTGCCAGCAAATACAGGGGGACCAACGTCCTGACTTTC
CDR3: CASKYRGTNVLTF

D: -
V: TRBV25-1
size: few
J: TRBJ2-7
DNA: TGTGCCAGCAGTGATTGGTCTGGGTTGTCCGTCTACGAGCAGTACTTC
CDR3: CASSDWSGLSVYEQYF

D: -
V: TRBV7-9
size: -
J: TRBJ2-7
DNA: TGTGCCAGCAGCGGCAAGGGCCTCCCCTACGAGCAGTACTTC
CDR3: CASSGKGLPYEQYF

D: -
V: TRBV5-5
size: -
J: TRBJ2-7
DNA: TGTGCCAGCAACCTCCGAGGTTTTGCACTACTAAGCGAGCAGTACTTC
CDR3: CASNLRGFALLSEQYF

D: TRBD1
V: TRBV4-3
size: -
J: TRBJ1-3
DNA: TGCGCCAGCAGCCAATTACATGCGGGACAGCTCTATGACGGGGGAAACACCATATATTTT
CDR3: CASSQLHAGQLYDGGNTIYF

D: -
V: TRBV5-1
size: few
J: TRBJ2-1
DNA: TGCGCCAGCAGCCCCTGGGGTCCTAATACCTACAATGAGCAGTTCTTC
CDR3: CASSPWGPNTYNEQFF

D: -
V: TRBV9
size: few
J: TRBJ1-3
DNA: TGTGCCAGCAGCGTAGGAAGAAACACCATATATTTT
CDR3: CASSVGRNTIYF

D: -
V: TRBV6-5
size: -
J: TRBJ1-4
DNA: TGTGCCAGCAGTTTACTAATCCCGAGCGGGGGTGAAAAACTGTTTTTT
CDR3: CASSLLIPSGGEKLFF

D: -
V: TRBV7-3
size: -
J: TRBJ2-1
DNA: TGTGCCAGCAGCTTATGGGGCGGGATAGGCAATGAGCAGTTCTTC
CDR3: CASSLWGGIGNEQFF

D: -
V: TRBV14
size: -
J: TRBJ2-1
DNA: TGTGCCAGCAGCCAAGGAAATCGTCTAGGACCTGTTCAGTTCTTC
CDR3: CASSQGNRLGPVQFF

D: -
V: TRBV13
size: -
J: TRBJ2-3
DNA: TGTGCCAGCAGCTTTTGGCGCCCTGGGGGCAAAGATACGCAGTATTTT
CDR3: CASSFWRPGGKDTQYF

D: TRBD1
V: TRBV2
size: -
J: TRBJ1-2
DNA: TGTGCCAGCGACCCGACAGGGGGATTACCTAACTATGGCTACACCTTC
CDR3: CASDPTGGLPNYGYTF

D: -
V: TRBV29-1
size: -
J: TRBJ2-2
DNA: TGCAGCGTCGTCGATCGGAGATCGACCGGGGAGCTGTTTTTT
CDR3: CSVVDRRSTGELFF

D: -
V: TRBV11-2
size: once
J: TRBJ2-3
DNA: TGTGCCAGCAGCTTCACAGATACGCAGTATTTT
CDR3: CASSFTDTQYF

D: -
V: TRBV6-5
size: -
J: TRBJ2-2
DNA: TGTGCCAGCAGTTCTCTGGGCACCGGGGAGCTGTTTTTT
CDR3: CASSSLGTGELFF

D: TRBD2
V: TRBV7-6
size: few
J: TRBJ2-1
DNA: TGTGCCAGCAGCCCGGGACTAGCGGGGACCTACAATGAGCAGTTCTTC
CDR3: CASSPGLAGTYNEQFF

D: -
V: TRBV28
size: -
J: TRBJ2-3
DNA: TGTGCCAGCAGGCGGGGACAGACAGATACGCAGTATTTT
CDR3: CASRRGQTDTQYF

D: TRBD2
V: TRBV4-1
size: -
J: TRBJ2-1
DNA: TGCGCCAGCAGCGCGTGGGCGGGAGCGAGGTATGAGCAGTTCTTC
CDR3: CASSAWAGARYEQFF

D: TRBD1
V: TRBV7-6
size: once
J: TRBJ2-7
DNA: TGTGCCAGCAGCCCTGGGCCGGGACAGGGGGCTTACGAGCAGTACTTC
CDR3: CASSPGPGQGAYEQYF

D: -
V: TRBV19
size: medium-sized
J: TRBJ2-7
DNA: TGTGCCAGTAGTATCAGTTCGGGCTACGAGCAGTACTTC
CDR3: CASSISSGYEQYF

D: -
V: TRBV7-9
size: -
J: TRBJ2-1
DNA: TGTGCCAGCATTCATCCCGGGCTAGAGGGGCCCTATGAGCAGTTCTTC
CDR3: CASIHPGLEGPYEQFF

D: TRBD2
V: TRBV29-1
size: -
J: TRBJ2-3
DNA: TGCAGCCTTATGGGTTCCGGGAGGGGGGATACGCAGTATTTT
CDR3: CSLMGSGRGDTQYF

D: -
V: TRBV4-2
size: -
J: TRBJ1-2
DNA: TGTGCCAGCAGCCGATCGACGACAGAAAAAAGTGGCTACACCTTC
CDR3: CASSRSTTEKSGYTF

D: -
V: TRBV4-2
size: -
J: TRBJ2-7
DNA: TGTGCCAGCAGCCAAGCTTCGACAGGAACCTACGAGCAGTACTTC
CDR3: CASSQASTGTYEQYF

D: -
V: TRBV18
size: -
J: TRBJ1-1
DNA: TGTGCCAGCTCACCTCGAGGGACGAACACTGAAGCTTTCTTT
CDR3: CASSPRGTNTEAFF

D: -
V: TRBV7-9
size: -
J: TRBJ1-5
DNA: TGTGCCAGCAGCTTGGACTATCAGCCCCAGCATTTT
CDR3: CASSLDYQPQHF